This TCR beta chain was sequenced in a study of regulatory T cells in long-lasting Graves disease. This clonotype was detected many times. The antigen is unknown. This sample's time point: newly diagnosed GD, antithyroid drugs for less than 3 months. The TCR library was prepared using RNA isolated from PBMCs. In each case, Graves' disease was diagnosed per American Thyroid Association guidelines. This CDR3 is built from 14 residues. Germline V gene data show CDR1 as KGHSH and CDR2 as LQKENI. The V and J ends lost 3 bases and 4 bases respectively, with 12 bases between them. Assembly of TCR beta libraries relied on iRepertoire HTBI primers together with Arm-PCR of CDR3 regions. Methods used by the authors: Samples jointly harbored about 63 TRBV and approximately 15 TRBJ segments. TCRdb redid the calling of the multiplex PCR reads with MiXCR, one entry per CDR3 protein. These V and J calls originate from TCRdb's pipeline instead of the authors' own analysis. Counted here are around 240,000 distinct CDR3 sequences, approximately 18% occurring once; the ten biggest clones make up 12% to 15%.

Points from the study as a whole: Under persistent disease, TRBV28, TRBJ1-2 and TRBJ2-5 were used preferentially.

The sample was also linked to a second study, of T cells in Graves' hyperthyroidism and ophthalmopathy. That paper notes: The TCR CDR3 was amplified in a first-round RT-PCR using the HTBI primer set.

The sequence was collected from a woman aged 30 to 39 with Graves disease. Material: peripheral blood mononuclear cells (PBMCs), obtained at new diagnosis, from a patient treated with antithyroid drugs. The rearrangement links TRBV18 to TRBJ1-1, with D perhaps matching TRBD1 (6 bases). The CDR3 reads CASSPSTGSTEAFF. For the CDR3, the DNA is TGTGCCAGCTCACCTTCTACAGGGAGCACTGAAGCTTTCTTT.